The next 27 T cell receptor beta chains were all read from a single sample in a study of T cells in Graves' hyperthyroidism and ophthalmopathy. Amplified regions were TCR beta CDR3 sequences from RNA transcripts. TCR CDR3 regions were first amplified by RT-PCR with HTBI primers. TCRdb re-derived calls from the multiplex PCR reads in MiXCR, one entry per CDR3 protein. This sample carries roughly 360,000 distinct CDR3 sequences, roughly 13% of them seen once, and the ten largest clones take around 20%. Source material: blood. Receptors originate from a young man with Graves' hyperthyroidism that later progressed to Graves' ophthalmopathy.

The chain recombines TRBV7-6 with TRBJ1-1, with a possible D match to TRBD1 (5 bases). V dropped 5 bases and J dropped 2 bases, with 15 bases sitting between them. Germline assignment: CDR1 SGHVS and CDR2 FNYEAQ. CDR3 size: 15 residues. DNA of the CDR3: TGTGCCAGCAGCCCTCGAGGAGGGGCCAACACTGAAGCTTTCTTT. Protein: CASSPRGGANTEAFF. Full variable domain (rest looked up from reference TRBV7-6 and TRBJ1-1): GAGVSQSPRYKVTKRGQDVALRCDPISGHVSLYWYRQALGQGPEFLTYFNYEAQQDKSGLPNDRFSAERPEGSISTLTIQRTEQRDSAMYRCASSPRGGANTEAFFGQGTRLTVV.

This clonotype was found many times. The chain is built from TRBV2 and TRBJ2-7; perhaps TRBD2 as D (6 bases). V was trimmed by 5 bases and J by 0 bases, leaving 17 bases between them. Germline assignment: CDR1 SNHLY and CDR2 FYNNEI. CDR3 length equals 16 residues. CDR3 bases: TGTGCCAGCAGTCGATTAGGGACTTCAAGCTCCTACGAGCAGTACTTC. Residues: CASSRLGTSSSYEQYF.

This clonotype has only a few counts. The rearrangement uses TRBV10-1 and TRBJ2-1, with 8 bases matching TRBD2. The junction had 12 bases not matched to a gene; V was cut back by 0 bases and J by 8 bases. Germline lookup yields CDR1 WNHNN and CDR2 SYGVQD (reference sequence). The CDR3 totals 17 residues. The CDR3 protein is CASSESRSGGLSDEQFF. The CDR3 bases are TGCGCCAGCAGTGAGTCCAGGAGCGGGGGCCTCTCGGATGAGCAGTTCTTC.

In this sample, this clonotype turned up many times. This sequence joins TRBV7-9 and TRBJ1-2; 11 bases align to TRBD1. V shed 2 bases, J shed 4 bases, and the junction held 3 bases outside the gene matches. Germline V gives CDR1 SEHNR, CDR2 FQNEAQ (reference sequence). The CDR3 covers 15 residues. CDR3 nucleotide sequence: TGTGCCAGCAGCTTAACCGGGACAGGGGGCTATGGCTACACCTTC. This gives the protein CASSLTGTGGYGYTF.

The V call is TRBV11-2, the J call TRBJ1-3; unclear D gene. CDR1 and CDR2 (germline): SGHAT, FQNNGV. With 5 bases removed from V and 0 bases from J, the gap between germline ends came to 11 bases. The CDR3 runs 15 residues. DNA of the CDR3: TGTGCCAGCAGCCTCCTCCACTACTCTGGAAACACCATATATTTT. The encoded protein is CASSLLHYSGNTIYF. The variable domain in full, completed from reference TRBV11-2 and TRBJ1-3, reads EAGVAQSPRYKIIEKRQSVAFWCNPISGHATLYWYQQILGQGPKLLIQFQNNGVVDDSQLPKDRFSAERLKGVDSTLKIQPAKLEDSAVYLCASSLLHYSGNTIYFGEGSWLTVV.

This clonotype was seen at least ten times. The chain uses TRBV20-1 and TRBJ1-5; 8 bases map to TRBD1. The V and J ends lost 4 bases and 11 bases, in that order; junction bases with no gene match: 10. Germline lookup yields CDR1 DFQATT and CDR2 SNEGSKA (reference sequence). The length of the CDR3 is 13 residues. CDR3 sequence (DNA): TGCAGTGCTACCGGGACAGGCGGGGTGTCCCAGCATTTT. This codes for CSATGTGGVSQHF.

The chain employs TRBV7-6 and TRBJ2-3, with D perhaps matching TRBD2 (6 bases). This CDR3 region has 15 residues. Trimming pared 5 bases from V and 0 bases from J, leaving 12 bases between. CDR1 and CDR2 (germline): SGHVS, FNYEAQ. CDR3: CASSGRDGSTDTQYF. CDR3 nucleotide sequence: TGTGCCAGCAGCGGGCGGGACGGTAGCACAGATACGCAGTATTTT.

The genes are TRBV30 and TRBJ1-5; D unclear. This CDR3 has 13 residues. CDR1 is GTSNPN and CDR2 is SVGIG in the germline V gene (reference sequence). Trimming removed 2 bases from V and 7 bases from J, with 12 bases in between. CDR3 sequence reads: CAWSPDLRQPQHF. The CDR3 DNA follows: TGTGCCTGGAGTCCCGACCTTCGACAGCCCCAGCATTTT. The full variable domain, completed using reference TRBV30 and TRBJ1-5, is SQTIHQWPATLVQPVGSPLSLECTVEGTSNPNLYWYRQAAGRGLQLLFYSVGIGQISSEVPQNLSASRPQDRQFILSSKKLLLSDSGFYLCAWSPDLRQPQHFGDGTRLSIL.

V and J are TRBV6-8 and TRBJ1-2; TRBD1 matches at 11 bases. The germline V gene encodes CDR1 MNHGY and CDR2 SAAAGT. This CDR3 has 14 residues. The V and J ends lost 11 bases and 4 bases, in that order; junction bases with no gene match: 9. CDR3 region: CASRTGGSGYGYTF. The DNA of the CDR3 is TGTGCCTCCCGGACAGGGGGCTCCGGCTATGGCTACACCTTC.

This clonotype was observed a handful of times. The genes are TRBV4-1 and TRBJ2-7; a possible D gene is TRBD2 (6 bases). V was shortened by 1 base and J by 3 bases, with 13 bases between the two germline ends. Per the germline V gene, CDR1 is MGHRA and CDR2 is YSYEKL. The CDR3 contains 15 residues. The CDR3 DNA reads TGCGCCAGCAGCCAAGGGGCTGCGGGATACTACGAGCAGTACTTC. It encodes CASSQGAAGYYEQYF.

V gene TRBV20-1 combines with J gene TRBJ1-3; 9 bases agree with TRBD1. The V gene's germline CDR1 is DFQATT and CDR2 SNEGSKA (reference sequence). J gave up 8 bases and V 1 base, and 12 bases lay outside the gene matches. The length of the CDR3 is 16 residues. The CDR3 nucleotides read TGCAGTGCTAGAGCCCTAGGGACAGGGAAAGTAGACACCATATATTTT. This translates into CSARALGTGKVDTIYF.

As for this clonotype: The junction departs from the called germline gene at one end, perhaps through a read error. The chain links TRBV12-3 or TRBV12-4 to TRBJ1-1, with D unresolved. The CDR3 has 15 residues. The DNA of the CDR3 is TGTGCTAGCAGTTTCGGTCTCACTCGAAACACTGAAGCTGTCTTT. It specifies CASSFGLTRNTEAVF.

This clonotype has a count of ten or more. This rearrangement joins TRBV2 to TRBJ2-7; 7 nucleotides align to TRBD1. V lost 6 bases and J lost 4; bases outside the gene matches: 9. This CDR3 region has 14 residues. The germline V gene has CDR1 SNHLY and CDR2 FYNNEI. CDR3 loop: CASRADRINYEQYF. The CDR3 DNA reads TGTGCCAGCAGGGCGGACAGGATCAATTACGAGCAGTACTTC. Drawing the rest from reference TRBV2 and TRBJ2-7, the complete variable domain is EPEVTQTPSHQVTQMGQEVILRCVPISNHLYFYWYRQILGQKVEFLVSFYNNEISEKSEIFDDQFSVERPDGSNFTLKIRSTKLEDSAMYFCASRADRINYEQYFGPGTRLTVT.

At least ten counts were recorded for this clonotype. The chain links TRBV3-1 to TRBJ1-1; no firm D call. This CDR3 is 11 amino acids long. Germline V gene sequence: CDR1 LGHDT, CDR2 YNNKEL (reference sequence). With 6 bases removed from V and 8 bases from J, the gap between germline ends came to 10 bases. The CDR3 DNA is TGTGCCAGCAGTGACCCACGGGAAGCTTTCTTT. It translates to CASSDPREAFF.

This clonotype was seen ten or more times. The chain recombines TRBV5-1 with TRBJ2-7, with D possibly matching TRBD2 (6 bases). Germline lookup yields CDR1 SGHRS and CDR2 YFSETQ. The CDR3 loop spans 15 amino acids. With 4 bases removed from V and 2 bases from J, the gap between germline ends came to 16 bases. For the CDR3, the DNA is TGCGCCAGCAGCCCCTGGGGGGAAGTAACCTACGAGCAGTACTTC. It yields the protein CASSPWGEVTYEQYF.

There are many counts of this clonotype. This chain uses TRBV28 with TRBJ2-7, with 8 nucleotides matching TRBD2. This CDR3 region has 14 residues. CDR1 and CDR2 from the germline V gene are MDHEN and SYDVKM. Germline trimming cut 5 bases from V and 7 bases from J; bases unmatched to any gene: 10. The CDR3 reads CASSPGTGRGEQYF. The DNA of the CDR3 is TGTGCCAGCAGTCCCGGGACCGGGAGGGGGGAGCAGTACTTC. Complete variable domain (other parts from reference TRBV28 and TRBJ2-7): DVKVTQSSRYLVKRTGEKVFLECVQDMDHENMFWYRQDPGLGLRLIYFSYDVKMKEKGDIPEGYSVSREKKERFSLILESASTNQTSMYLCASSPGTGRGEQYFGPGTRLTVT.

This chain links TRBV9 with TRBJ2-3; TRBD1 matches 10 bases. Germline loops: CDR1 SGDLS, CDR2 YYNGEE. V lost 4 bases and J lost 8; bases outside the gene matches: 10. The CDR3 covers 15 residues. The CDR3, as DNA: TGTGCCAGCAGCCTGCGGGGACAGGGGATCCGTACGCAGTATTTT. It translates to CASSLRGQGIRTQYF. The full variable domain, its missing parts supplied by reference TRBV9 and TRBJ2-3, is DSGVTQTPKHLITATGQRVTLRCSPRSGDLSVYWYQQSLDQGLQFLIQYYNGEERAKGNILERFSAQQFPDLHSELNLSSLELGDSALYFCASSLRGQGIRTQYFGPGTRLTVL.

The rearrangement links TRBV27 to TRBJ1-6; TRBD1 aligns across 8 bases. V lost 8 bases and J lost 11; bases outside the gene matches: 11. Germline V gene lookup returns CDR1 MNHEY and CDR2 SMNVEV (reference sequence). This CDR3 is 14 amino acids long. CDR3 in amino acids: CASRGPRGLTPLHF. The CDR3 region has the DNA TGTGCCAGCCGGGGGCCCAGGGGGCTCACACCCCTCCACTTT.

In its sample, this clonotype was seen many times. The V gene is TRBV30, the J gene TRBJ2-1; D is unclear. The ends were cut back, 3 bases at V and 5 bases at J, with 8 bases in the middle. CDR3 size: 12 residues. Germline CDR1 and CDR2: GTSNPN and SVGIG (reference sequence). This CDR3 is CAWRAANNEQFF. The DNA for the CDR3 is TGTGCCTGGAGGGCCGCGAACAATGAGCAGTTCTTC. Full variable domain (rest looked up from reference TRBV30 and TRBJ2-1): SQTIHQWPATLVQPVGSPLSLECTVEGTSNPNLYWYRQAAGRGLQLLFYSVGIGQISSEVPQNLSASRPQDRQFILSSKKLLLSDSGFYLCAWRAANNEQFFGPGTRLTVL.

Many counts were recorded for this clonotype. The chain combines TRBV10-3 with TRBJ2-5; the D gene is possibly TRBD1 (6 bases). Germline-derived CDR1 and CDR2 are ENHRY and SYGVKD. The CDR3 runs to 13 residues. The V end lost 7 bases, the J end lost 4 bases, and 13 bases lay between the germline ends. The CDR3: CAITSTGSETQYF. CDR3 nucleotide sequence: TGTGCCATCACTTCGACAGGTTCAGAGACCCAGTACTTC.

This clonotype was detected ten times or more. The J gene is TRBJ2-1, the V gene TRBV5-1, with TRBD2 matching over 12 bases. Trimming took 4 bases from V and 7 from J; bases not matched to a gene: 15. The length of the CDR3 is 18 residues. Germline assignment: CDR1 SGHRS and CDR2 YFSETQ. The CDR3 sequence is CASSRTSGVATGGNEQFF. DNA for the CDR3: TGCGCCAGCAGCAGGACTAGCGGGGTCGCTACTGGGGGGAATGAGCAGTTCTTC.

Worth noting for this clonotype: The CDR3 end shows no conserved phenylalanine or tryptophan, and so a read error is likely. V gene TRBV4-1 combines with J gene TRBJ1-2; unclear D gene. This CDR3 is 14 amino acids long. Germline V lookup: CDR1 MGHRA, CDR2 YSYEKL. V gave up 1 base and J gave up 5 bases, with 11 bases separating them. The DNA for the CDR3 is TGCGCCAGCAGCCAAGCCTCACTGGGGTATGGCTACACCTGC. Its translation is CASSQASLGYGYTC.

This clonotype was detected ten times or more. CDR3 DNA: TGTGCCAGCAGTTACGGGGATAGCGGGGGAAACGAGCAGTACTTC. Its translation is CASSYGDSGGNEQYF. The chain couples TRBV6-2 or TRBV6-3 to TRBJ2-7; TRBD2 matches at 9 bases. The CDR3 runs to 15 residues. CDR1 is MNHEY and CDR2 is SVGEGT in the germline V gene. Trimming at V came to 2 bases and at J to 5 bases, leaving 7 bases not matched to a gene.

This clonotype was counted many times. The chain couples TRBV7-2 to TRBJ2-7; 7 nucleotides line up with TRBD1. Losses at the gene ends were 3 bases for V and 5 bases for J; bases not matched to a gene: 7. CDR3 size: 14 residues. Germline V gene sequence: CDR1 SGHTA, CDR2 FQGNSA. The CDR3 loop reads CASSLGRGNHEQYF. The CDR3, as DNA: TGTGCCAGCAGCTTGGGCAGGGGGAATCACGAGCAGTACTTC.

V is TRBV20-1 and J is TRBJ1-3; a weak D match, TRBD1 (6 bases). The germline V and J ends were trimmed by 6 bases and 0 bases, with 12 bases remaining between them. CDR3 length: 14 residues. In germline, CDR1 is DFQATT, CDR2 SNEGSKA (reference sequence). CDR3 amino acids: CSAPLGGSGNTIYF. CDR3 sequence (DNA): TGCAGTGCCCCGTTAGGGGGCTCTGGAAACACCATATATTTT.

The table lists this clonotype with many counts. The rearrangement joins TRBV28 to TRBJ1-1; tentatively, D is TRBD1 (5 bases). V was trimmed by 6 bases and J by 4 bases, leaving 15 bases between them. CDR1 is MDHEN, CDR2 SYDVKM, per germline. This CDR3 is 14 amino acids long. The DNA of the CDR3 is TGTGCCAGCAGACCCAGGGACGGCTTCACTGAAGCTTTCTTT. Amino acid sequence: CASRPRDGFTEAFF.

As for this clonotype: This sequence may be a read error, since a much larger clone differs from it by one base. The chain joins TRBV28 to TRBJ2-5; D may be TRBD1 (5 bases). Germline V gene sequence: CDR1 MDHEN, CDR2 SYDVKM. This CDR3 has 13 amino acids. CDR3 bases: TGTGCCAGCAGTTTGGACAACCAAGAGACCCAGCACTTC. The encoded protein is CASSLDNQETQHF.